This T cell receptor beta chain was retrieved from a study of radiotherapy plus CTLA-4 blockade in lung cancer. Data came from immunoSEQ multiplex PCR; TCRdb stores just in-frame clones and leaves some out. This table holds about 73,000 clones, around 87% found once. As concerns this clone: The antigen remains undetermined.

Regarding the study as a whole: In blood, early T cell clone dynamics reportedly predicted response best, together with interferon-beta.

Trimming at V came to 2 bases and at J to 1 base, leaving 8 bases not matched to a gene. Germline CDR1 and CDR2: SEHNR and FQNEAQ (reference sequence). This CDR3 has 17 amino acids. Focal radiation plus CTLA-4 blockade with ipilimumab was administered to patients who had chemo-refractory metastatic non-small-cell lung cancer. The chain is built from TRBV7-9 and TRBJ2-3, with TRBD2 matching 8 bases. The receptor comes from a human donor with non-small cell lung cancer that progressed on radiotherapy plus ipilimumab. Here the sequenced sample was peripheral blood, taken from a patient treated with radiotherapy plus ipilimumab. The CDR3 loop reads CASSLHSGGGGTDTQYF. The CDR3 DNA reads TGTGCCAGCAGCTTACATTCGGGAGGGGGGGGCACAGATACGCAGTATTTT.